A single sample is the source of the 28 T cell receptor beta chains below, sequenced in a study of T cells expressing NK-cell markers. With the 5' RACE reads reprocessed, TCRdb shows one record per CDR3 protein and no DNA. The clone table shows around 260,000 distinct CDR3 sequences, with the ten largest holding 4% to 5%. Sequencing used blood T cells: a sorted CD56 or NKG2C T cell subset, CD4+ or CD8+ T cells, or bulk PBMC T cells (not recorded which). These receptors all come from a woman aged 18 to 75 in good health.

The V gene is TRBV3-1, the J gene TRBJ1-1. The V gene's germline CDR1 is LGHDT and CDR2 YNNKEL (reference sequence). The CDR3 is 11 residues long. The CDR3 loop reads CASSARAEAFF.

The chain is built from TRBV5-5 and TRBJ2-2; TCRdb designates TRBD1, a call that cannot be tested without DNA. The CDR3 covers 16 residues. Germline CDR1 and CDR2: SGHKS and YYEKEE (reference sequence). This CDR3 reads CASSLTGTETTGELFF.

J is TRBJ1-3 and V is TRBV5-5. This CDR3 contains 16 residues. The germline V gene encodes CDR1 SGHKS and CDR2 YYEKEE (reference sequence). The CDR3 loop reads CASSLAGTSSGNTIYF.

J is TRBJ2-1 and V is TRBV20-1; with no DNA, the TCRdb D assignment of TRBD2 cannot be verified. The CDR3 has 15 residues. Germline values: CDR1 DFQATT, CDR2 SNEGSKA (reference sequence). CDR3 residues: CSALLTSGKGNEQFF.

The chain carries TRBV23-1 and TRBJ2-3. TRBV23-1 is designated an ORF whose function remains uncertain. The CDR3 extends over 16 amino acids. CDR3 in amino acids: CASSQSPAELTDTQYF.

The rearrangement joins TRBV12-3 or TRBV12-4 to TRBJ2-2; there is no DNA to check the TCRdb D call of TRBD1. The CDR3 totals 14 residues. The CDR3 here is CASRRTGGIGELFF.

The chain uses TRBV11-2 and TRBJ1-1; lacking DNA, the TRBD1 call made by TCRdb goes unchecked. The CDR3 has 14 amino acids. Germline-derived CDR1 and CDR2 are SGHAT and FQNNGV. The CDR3 here is CASSTQQGRTEAFF.

The gene calls are TRBV20-1 and TRBJ2-1; the TCRdb call, TRBD2, lacks DNA for checking. Germline V gives CDR1 DFQATT, CDR2 SNEGSKA (reference sequence). The CDR3 extends over 14 amino acids. This CDR3 is CSARERGAYNEQFF.

The chain joins TRBV14 to TRBJ2-3; TCRdb calls TRBD2, which cannot be checked without DNA. Germline CDR1 reads SGHDN; CDR2 reads FVKESK. There are 19 residues in the CDR3. The CDR3 loop reads CASSHPTSGAGRSTDTQYF.

The gene calls are TRBV7-2 and TRBJ2-5. The CDR3 covers 14 residues. The germline gives CDR1 SGHTA, CDR2 FQGNSA. The CDR3 reads CASSWPGNQETQYF.

The chain combines TRBV4-3 with TRBJ2-3; TCRdb gives TRBD2 as the D gene, but with no DNA this cannot be confirmed. The CDR3 contains 17 residues. The V gene's germline CDR1 is LGHNA and CDR2 YSLEER. Here the CDR3 reads CASSQGGLAGGIDTQYF.

This chain connects TRBV6-1 to TRBJ2-7; the TCRdb call, TRBD1, lacks DNA for checking. This CDR3 is built from 14 residues. Germline CDR1 is MNHNS and CDR2 is SASEGT. CDR3 loop: CASRGQASSYEQYF.

V usage is TRBV5-1 and J usage is TRBJ2-1; the TCRdb D gene call, TRBD2, has no DNA to confirm it. The CDR3 loop spans 13 amino acids. From germline, CDR1 is SGHRS and CDR2 YFSETQ. CDR3 protein: CASSRGLAREQFF.

The V call is TRBV6-1, the J call TRBJ2-1; TCRdb gives TRBD2 as the D gene, but with no DNA this cannot be confirmed. CDR3 length: 16 residues. Germline CDR1 is MNHNS and CDR2 is SASEGT. The CDR3: CASSPGSLAGVGEQFF.

The gene calls are TRBV6-2 or TRBV6-3 and TRBJ2-5; TCRdb proposes TRBD2, but this gene call is untestable without DNA. The CDR3 consists of 13 residues. Germline CDR1 is MNHEY and CDR2 is SVGEGT. CDR3 sequence reads: CASIGHTQETQYF.

The V call is TRBV28, the J call TRBJ2-1; TCRdb designates TRBD2, a call that cannot be tested without DNA. Germline CDR1 reads MDHEN; CDR2 reads SYDVKM. The CDR3 length is 12 residues. CDR3 sequence reads: CASTSIYNEQFF.

The chain combines TRBV6-5 with TRBJ1-6; TCRdb picks TRBD1, but there is no DNA to check that call. The CDR3 loop spans 14 amino acids. Looked up from germline, CDR1 is MNHEY and CDR2 is SVGAGI. The CDR3 is CASSYGTGDSPLHF.

CDR3 loop: CASSQDTGDNQPQHF. The rearrangement links TRBV4-3 to TRBJ1-5; TCRdb's assignment of TRBD1 cannot be checked, as there is no DNA. CDR1 and CDR2 (germline): LGHNA, YSLEER. The CDR3 covers 15 residues.

The V gene is TRBV5-1, the J gene TRBJ2-1; without DNA, the TCRdb call of TRBD1 cannot be checked. CDR3 length: 13 amino acids. The V gene's germline CDR1 is SGHRS and CDR2 YFSETQ. The CDR3 is CASSFGTHNEQFF.

The chain uses TRBV20-1 and TRBJ2-5; there is no DNA to check the TCRdb D call of TRBD1. Germline CDR1 reads DFQATT; CDR2 reads SNEGSKA (reference sequence). The CDR3 is 14 amino acids. The CDR3 protein is CSASRERARGTQYF.

This chain's CDR3 is CASSEQGALGNTIYF. The rearrangement joins TRBV7-3 to TRBJ1-3; TCRdb's assignment of TRBD1 cannot be checked, as there is no DNA. In germline, CDR1 is SGHTA, CDR2 FQGTGA. This CDR3 is built from 15 residues.

The chain uses TRBV7-2 and TRBJ1-6. Germline CDR1 SGHTA, CDR2 FQGNSA. The CDR3 spans 15 residues. The CDR3 spells CASSLRIGTNSPLHF.

The chain combines TRBV29-1 with TRBJ2-1; TCRdb designates TRBD1, a call that cannot be tested without DNA. The length of the CDR3 is 12 residues. In germline, CDR1 is SQVTM, CDR2 ANQGSEA. The CDR3: CSVEGRGGGQFF.

The chain is built from TRBV5-1 and TRBJ1-4; TCRdb calls TRBD1, which cannot be checked without DNA. CDR3 length: 14 amino acids. Germline V lookup: CDR1 SGHRS, CDR2 YFSETQ. The CDR3 reads CASSPDGTHEKLFF.

This sequence joins TRBV6-2 or TRBV6-3 and TRBJ2-1; TCRdb indicates TRBD2, and absent DNA this call remains unverified. Germline CDR1 MNHEY, CDR2 SVGEGT. The CDR3 spans 20 residues. This chain's CDR3 is CASSYSHLGGAGSSYNEQFF.

The chain recombines TRBV12-3 or TRBV12-4 with TRBJ2-1. The length of the CDR3 is 13 residues. CDR3 region: CASSFVISGEQFF.

The V call is TRBV6-2 or TRBV6-3, the J call TRBJ2-3; TCRdb's D gene call, TRBD2, goes unchecked for lack of DNA. CDR3 length: 14 amino acids. Germline V gene data show CDR1 as MNHEY and CDR2 as SVGEGT. CDR3: CASSYGGPRDTQYF.

The chain uses TRBV7-2 and TRBJ2-7. Germline V gene data show CDR1 as SGHTA and CDR2 as FQGNSA. The CDR3 is 14 amino acids. The CDR3: CASSISGVEYEQYF.